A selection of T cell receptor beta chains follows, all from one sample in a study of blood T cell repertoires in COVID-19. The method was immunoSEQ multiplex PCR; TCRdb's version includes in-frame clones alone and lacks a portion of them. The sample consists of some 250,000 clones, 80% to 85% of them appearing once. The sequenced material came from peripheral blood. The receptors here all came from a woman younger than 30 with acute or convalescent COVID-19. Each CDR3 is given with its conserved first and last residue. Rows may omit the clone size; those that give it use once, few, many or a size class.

CDR3aa: CASSRTTITDDTGELFF; j_gene: TRBJ2-2; len: 17; abundance: .; v_gene: TRBV28
CDR3aa: CASSPMGHLRGETQYF; j_gene: TRBJ2-5; len: 16; abundance: .; v_gene: TRBV18
CDR3aa: CASSFGQVAKNIQYF; j_gene: TRBJ2-4; len: 15; abundance: .; v_gene: TRBV11-2
CDR3aa: CSVEDGGQGALNTEAFF; j_gene: TRBJ1-1; len: 17; abundance: few; v_gene: TRBV29-1
CDR3aa: CAISESTQGVNNNEQFF; j_gene: TRBJ2-1; len: 17; abundance: .; v_gene: TRBV10-3
CDR3aa: CAWSVDSAYEQYF; j_gene: TRBJ2-7; len: 13; abundance: .; v_gene: TRBV30
CDR3aa: CASSFGTGGIDEQYF; j_gene: TRBJ2-7; len: 15; abundance: .; v_gene: TRBV5-1
CDR3aa: CASSQSSRDRVRSYTF; j_gene: TRBJ1-2; len: 16; abundance: .; v_gene: TRBV14
CDR3aa: CASSQSSGVYGYTF; j_gene: TRBJ1-2; len: 14; abundance: .; v_gene: TRBV23-1
CDR3aa: CASSGSGSYNEQFF; j_gene: TRBJ2-1; len: 14; abundance: .; v_gene: TRBV10-1
CDR3aa: CASSLTRVGTEAFF; j_gene: TRBJ1-1; len: 14; abundance: .; v_gene: TRBV27
CDR3aa: CASSQGQGRREQYF; j_gene: TRBJ2-7; len: 14; abundance: .; v_gene: TRBV4-3
CDR3aa: CASSPRQGRAFF; j_gene: TRBJ1-1; len: 12; abundance: few; v_gene: TRBV7-2
CDR3aa: CASNRGGQPQHF; j_gene: TRBJ1-5; len: 12; abundance: .; v_gene: TRBV2
CDR3aa: CASSRVTDSESSYNEQFF; j_gene: TRBJ2-1; len: 18; abundance: few; v_gene: TRBV4-3
CDR3aa: CASRSGDETQYF; j_gene: TRBJ2-5; len: 12; abundance: .; v_gene: TRBV6-6
CDR3aa: CAISETTANQPQHF; j_gene: TRBJ1-5; len: 14; abundance: few; v_gene: TRBV10-3
CDR3aa: CAIQGVDYGYTF; j_gene: TRBJ1-2; len: 12; abundance: .; v_gene: TRBV28
CDR3aa: CASSNRGLGELFF; j_gene: TRBJ2-2; len: 13; abundance: .; v_gene: TRBV11-2
CDR3aa: CASSTILGSGTDTQYF; j_gene: TRBJ2-3; len: 16; abundance: once; v_gene: TRBV7-9
CDR3aa: CASSTQTGGRTYEQYF; j_gene: TRBJ2-7; len: 16; abundance: .; v_gene: TRBV19
CDR3aa: CASSRGTGTGELFF; j_gene: TRBJ2-2; len: 14; abundance: many; v_gene: TRBV5-1
CDR3aa: CASSLAWGGGRSDEQYF; j_gene: TRBJ2-7; len: 17; abundance: once; v_gene: TRBV7-9
CDR3aa: CASSQGSGDTEAFF; j_gene: TRBJ1-1; len: 14; abundance: .; v_gene: TRBV4-1
CDR3aa: CASSFIPGAINEQFF; j_gene: TRBJ2-1; len: 15; abundance: .; v_gene: TRBV27
CDR3aa: CASSQEAALAEYSYEQYF; j_gene: TRBJ2-7; len: 18; abundance: .; v_gene: TRBV4-3
CDR3aa: CASSLDGTSGSKSSYNEQFF; j_gene: TRBJ2-1; len: 20; abundance: once; v_gene: TRBV27
CDR3aa: CASSHMIIRGTGELFF; j_gene: TRBJ2-2; len: 16; abundance: .; v_gene: TRBV4-3
CDR3aa: CASSLWGADEQYF; j_gene: TRBJ2-7; len: 13; abundance: .; v_gene: TRBV11-2
CDR3aa: CASSRRGGPSSYNEQFF; j_gene: TRBJ2-1; len: 17; abundance: .; v_gene: TRBV7-3
CDR3aa: CASSLGGTSYEQYF; j_gene: TRBJ2-7; len: 14; abundance: .; v_gene: TRBV5-6
CDR3aa: CASGLGQGVWETQYF; j_gene: TRBJ2-5; len: 15; abundance: many; v_gene: TRBV12-5
CDR3aa: CASSLGGADTQYF; j_gene: TRBJ2-3; len: 13; abundance: .; v_gene: TRBV6-5
CDR3aa: CASSSRGRDSPLHF; j_gene: TRBJ1-6; len: 14; abundance: .; v_gene: TRBV7-3
CDR3aa: CASSLDTNSYNEQFF; j_gene: TRBJ2-1; len: 15; abundance: .; v_gene: TRBV7-3
CDR3aa: CASRLDRGLENTIYF; j_gene: TRBJ1-3; len: 15; abundance: .; v_gene: TRBV6-5
CDR3aa: CASTVGTSGSGEQYF; j_gene: TRBJ2-7; len: 15; abundance: .; v_gene: TRBV27
CDR3aa: CASSLVGGRQDIQYF; j_gene: TRBJ2-4; len: 15; abundance: .; v_gene: TRBV7-2
CDR3aa: CASSYSTWGLSEQFF; j_gene: TRBJ2-1; len: 15; abundance: .; v_gene: TRBV6-5
CDR3aa: CASSLAGASGSSYNEQFF; j_gene: TRBJ2-1; len: 18; abundance: .; v_gene: TRBV7-8
CDR3aa: CASSRDTDTQYF; j_gene: TRBJ2-3; len: 12; abundance: .; v_gene: TRBV28
CDR3aa: CASTPRGYTEAFF; j_gene: TRBJ1-1; len: 13; abundance: .; v_gene: TRBV19
CDR3aa: CSVEDHILAKNIQYF; j_gene: TRBJ2-4; len: 15; abundance: .; v_gene: TRBV29-1
CDR3aa: CASSLRGGGGSGNTIYF; j_gene: TRBJ1-3; len: 17; abundance: .; v_gene: TRBV7-2
CDR3aa: CASSPRGSSEQFF; j_gene: TRBJ2-1; len: 13; abundance: .; v_gene: TRBV7-3
CDR3aa: CASGARINYGYTF; j_gene: TRBJ1-2; len: 13; abundance: few; v_gene: TRBV5-6
CDR3aa: CASLGPSAARTGLNTEAFF; j_gene: TRBJ1-1; len: 19; abundance: .; v_gene: TRBV27
CDR3aa: CASSPPDTGELFF; j_gene: TRBJ2-2; len: 13; abundance: .; v_gene: TRBV18
CDR3aa: CASSHGTSGSAHEQFF; j_gene: TRBJ2-1; len: 16; abundance: .; v_gene: TRBV4-2